This entry concerns a single T cell receptor (beta chain). This clonotype appeared a few times. The target of this receptor is not known. Base qualities are not recorded, but no much larger clone differs from it by a single base. This was a case-control study nested in a cohort of healthcare workers in London, UK, who had nasopharyngeal swab PCR tests and blood samples taken every week. Healthcare workers were recruited during the week of the UK lockdown, between 23 and 31 March 2020, and followed weekly for up to about 15 weeks. Based on the germline V gene (reference sequence), the CDR1 and CDR2 sequences are DFQATT and SNEGSKA. The CDR3, cysteine through phenylalanine, is 14 amino acids long. Only CDR3 DNA is held: 42 bases, read in frame from base 1. For this chain, trimming is 0 bases at the V end and 5 bases at the J end, and the number of junction bases without a gene match is 4. The data originate from a study of early T cells in non-severe SARS-CoV-2 infection listed by TCRdb under 2021. Broadly, across the study: Because TCR sequencing was done on bulk RNA from unsorted whole blood, the alpha and beta chains could not be paired. On the study overall, not on this receptor specifically: VDJdb matching was skewed toward anti-spike CD8 responses and likely underestimated virus-specific expansions by missing private and CD4 specificities.

The library was obtained by 5' RACE. Sequencing used a NextSeq 500. In the TCR library protocol, unique molecular identifiers were attached to individual cDNA molecules to correct for PCR bias and sequencing error. TCR alpha and beta chains were both sequenced, and the abundances of alpha and beta sequences in each sample were closely correlated with each other. Under the source paper's analysis protocol: Decombinator V4 was used to annotate TCR sequences for V gene, J gene and CDR3. Expanded TCRs were defined as changing significantly between any two time points under a Poisson model with p below 0.0001. TCR abundances were normalised to the total number of TCRs sequenced per sample and were expressed as counts per million. TRAV1-2 paired with TRAJ12, TRAJ20 or TRAJ33 defined MAIT TCRs, while TRAV10 paired with TRAJ18 defined iNKT TCRs. VDJdb, accessed 1 November 2021, was searched for CMV, EBV and SARS-CoV-2 annotated TCRs, with TCRs annotated for multiple antigens excluded. The public sequencing data were trimmed at Q25 with fastp and processed into clonotypes with MiXCR by TCRdb, which kept only in-frame beta chains. Each CDR3 protein appears once, grouped with its most common genes and DNA. TCRdb assigned the V and J calls; the authors' analysis was not used. The sample profile shows roughly 80,000 distinct CDR3 sequences; approximately 11% of them were found once. Jointly, the top ten make up about 12% of the sample.

This TCR came from an adult who was a healthcare worker with PCR-confirmed SARS-CoV-2 infection or an uninfected control (not recorded which). The V and J segments used are TRBV20-1 and TRBJ2-5; TRBD2 aligns with 9 central bases. The input for sequencing was whole blood, taken at baseline. This receptor has the CDR3 CSARENSGGETQYF. The DNA sequence is given as TGCAGTGCTAGAGAAAATAGCGGGGGTGAGACCCAGTACTTC.